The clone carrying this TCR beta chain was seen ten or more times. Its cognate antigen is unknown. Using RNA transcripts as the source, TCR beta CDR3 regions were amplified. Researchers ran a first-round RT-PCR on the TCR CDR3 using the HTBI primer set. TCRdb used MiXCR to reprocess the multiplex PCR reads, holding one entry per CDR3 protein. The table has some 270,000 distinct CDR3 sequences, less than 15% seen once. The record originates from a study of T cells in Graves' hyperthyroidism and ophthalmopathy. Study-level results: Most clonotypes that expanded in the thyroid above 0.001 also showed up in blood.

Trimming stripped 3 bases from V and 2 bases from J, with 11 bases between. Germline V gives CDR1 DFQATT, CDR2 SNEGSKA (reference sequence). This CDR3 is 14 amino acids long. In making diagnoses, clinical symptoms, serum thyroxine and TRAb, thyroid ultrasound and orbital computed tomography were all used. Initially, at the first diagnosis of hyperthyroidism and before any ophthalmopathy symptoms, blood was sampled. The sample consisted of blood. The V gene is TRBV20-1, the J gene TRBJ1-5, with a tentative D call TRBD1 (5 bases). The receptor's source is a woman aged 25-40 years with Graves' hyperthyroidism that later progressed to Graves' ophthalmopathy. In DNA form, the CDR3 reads TGCAGTGCTAGTGAAGGGGCGGGCAATCAGCCCCAGCATTTT. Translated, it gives CSASEGAGNQPQHF.